This T cell receptor (beta chain) stems from a study of blood T cells in healthy people across ages. From germline, CDR1 is SQVTM and CDR2 ANQGSEA. This CDR3 has 17 residues. Notes on this clonotype: A junction boundary mismatches the germline segment, possibly from a read error.

Using a J-beta primer mix together with a sample-barcoded 5' primer, a second PCR was run for roughly 6 to 12 cycles. TCRdb analysed the 5' RACE reads with MiXCR anew, one entry per CDR3 protein. The table has roughly 1,700,000 distinct CDR3 sequences, approximately 28% seen once. The chain links TRBV29-1 to TRBJ1-3, with 7 bases matching TRBD1. The receptor was derived from a woman aged 25 to 39 in good health. Material for sequencing was blood. CDR3 in DNA: TGCGGCGTCCCAAAGGAAGGAGGAGGGGGCGTAGGAAACACCATATATTTT. Translating gives CGVPKEGGGGVGNTIYF.